This entry describes one T cell receptor (beta chain). Its antigen is undetermined. The V gene end was trimmed by 4 bases and the J gene end by 8 bases; junction bases not matched to a gene: 9. The CDR3 is 15 amino acids. Per the germline V gene, CDR1 is SNHLY and CDR2 is FYNNEI. These data originate in a study of post-analysis software for immune sequencing data. General study findings and limits: Patients used a handful of TRBV segments, including TRBV5-6, TRBV5-1 and TRBV20-1, more often than controls. When compared against controls, multiple sclerosis patients showed significantly lower normalized Chao1 diversity.

The library was made from cDNA and included unique molecular identifiers. The yield from approximately 1 to 10 million T cells was 500,000 or so cDNA molecules in total. A single record per CDR3 protein comes from TCRdb applying MiXCR to the PCR reads. The data show a few hundred thousand distinct CDR3 sequences, less than 35% seen once. This clonotype was obtained from a girl aged 10 to 17 with multiple sclerosis. The chain has TRBV2 and TRBJ2-1; 9 bases align to TRBD1. Sequencing was carried out using blood. The CDR3 is CASSAGTGSVDEQFF. CDR3 DNA: TGTGCCAGCAGTGCCGGGACAGGGTCTGTCGATGAGCAGTTCTTC. The full variable domain, with the rest looked up from reference TRBV2 and TRBJ2-1, is EPEVTQTPSHQVTQMGQEVILRCVPISNHLYFYWYRQILGQKVEFLVSFYNNEISEKSEIFDDQFSVERPDGSNFTLKIRSTKLEDSAMYFCASSAGTGSVDEQFFGPGTRLTVL.